Below, one TCR beta chain is given with its context. The source of the sample is a study of blood T cells in healthy people across ages. Alongside a J-beta primer mix, a sample-barcoded 5' primer served in a second PCR lasting roughly 7 to 11 cycles. TCRdb re-called the 5' RACE reads through MiXCR, storing one row per CDR3 protein. The data hold 850,000 to 1,300,000 distinct CDR3 sequences, with over 35% observed a single time. V dropped 0 bases and J dropped 2; count of bases not matched to a gene: 10. The CDR3 contains 18 residues. The germline V gene encodes CDR1 LNHNV and CDR2 YYDKDF (reference sequence).

The chain is built from TRBV15 and TRBJ2-3, with 8 positions matching TRBD2. The clonotype originates from a woman aged 60-70 years in good health. Sequencing used blood. DNA of the CDR3: TGTGCCACCAGCAGAGATTCGGGAGGGGTCGGTCTCACAGATACGCAGTATTTT. Translated: CATSRDSGGVGLTDTQYF.